One sample yielded the 30 T cell receptor beta chains listed below, sequenced in a study of PD-L1 blockade in urothelial cancer. The data were produced by immunoSEQ multiplex PCR, yet TCRdb's version contains in-frame clones alone and is incomplete. The repertoire holds over 50,000 clones, with 85% to 90% as singletons. Here the sequenced sample was PBMCs, taken around atezolizumab (anti-PD-L1) treatment. The receptors shown here come from a man aged 50-59 years with urothelial cancer.

The chain uses TRBV4-1 and TRBJ2-2, with TRBD2 matching over 8 bases. This CDR3 region has 16 residues. V dropped 5 bases and J dropped 1; count of bases not matched to a gene: 6. Germline CDR1 reads MGHRA; CDR2 reads YSYEKL. In DNA form, the CDR3 reads TGCGCCAGCAGCTCACCTCGGGAGGGGAACACCGGGGAGCTGTTTTTT. This sequence encodes CASSSPREGNTGELFF.

This clone was found a few times. The V call is TRBV5-1, the J call TRBJ1-4, with D unresolved. This CDR3 contains 14 residues. The germline V and J ends were trimmed by 4 bases and 0 bases, with 7 bases remaining between them. Per the germline V gene, CDR1 is SGHRS and CDR2 is YFSETQ. The CDR3 region is CASSPRSTNEKLFF. The CDR3 DNA is TGCGCCAGCAGCCCGAGGTCAACTAATGAAAAACTGTTTTTT.

The rearrangement uses TRBV11-2 and TRBJ2-5; 7 bases align to TRBD2. The germline CDR1 and CDR2 sequences are SGHAT and FQNNGV. V shed 5 bases and J 5 bases; nucleotides not matched to a gene: 11. The CDR3 contains 15 residues. CDR3 residues: CASSTGLEGSETQYF. The DNA of the CDR3 is TGTGCCAGCAGCACCGGACTAGAAGGGTCGGAGACCCAGTACTTC. The full variable domain, rest sourced from reference TRBV11-2 and TRBJ2-5, is EAGVAQSPRYKIIEKRQSVAFWCNPISGHATLYWYQQILGQGPKLLIQFQNNGVVDDSQLPKDRFSAERLKGVDSTLKIQPAKLEDSAVYLCASSTGLEGSETQYFGPGTRLLVL.

In DNA, the CDR3 is TGTGCCAGCTCACGGGGACTACAAGGGGAGACCCAGTACTTC. This gives the protein CASSRGLQGETQYF. This chain links TRBV18 with TRBJ2-5; 7 bases agree with TRBD2. The CDR3 spans 14 residues. Trimming at V came to 4 bases and at J to 5 bases, leaving 7 bases not matched to a gene. The V gene's germline CDR1 is KGHSH and CDR2 LQKENI.

This chain uses TRBV28 with TRBJ2-1, with 12 bases lining up with TRBD2. The ends lost 2 bases at V and 7 bases at J; junction bases unmatched: 6. CDR1 and CDR2 (germline): MDHEN, SYDVKM. The CDR3 is 16 amino acids. Written as DNA, the CDR3 is TGTGCCAGCAGTTTACTTGGGACTAGCGGGTTTAATGAGCAGTTCTTC. Protein: CASSLLGTSGFNEQFF. Full variable domain (outside the CDR3, taken from reference TRBV28 and TRBJ2-1): DVKVTQSSRYLVKRTGEKVFLECVQDMDHENMFWYRQDPGLGLRLIYFSYDVKMKEKGDIPEGYSVSREKKERFSLILESASTNQTSMYLCASSLLGTSGFNEQFFGPGTRLTVL.

The chain carries TRBV7-3 and TRBJ1-2; the D gene is possibly TRBD1 (5 bases). Looked up from germline, CDR1 is SGHTA and CDR2 is FQGTGA. The CDR3 sequence is 13 residues long. V lost 4 bases to trimming and J lost 8 bases, with 14 bases between them. For the CDR3, the DNA is TGTGCCAGCAGCTCGGGGGTCGGGGGAGGCTACACCTTC. Amino acid sequence: CASSSGVGGGYTF.

This clone was counted a single time. CDR3 sequence (DNA): TGTGCCAGCAGCTTGGGCGGGGGGGAGCAGTTCTTC. Amino acid sequence: CASSLGGGEQFF. The V call is TRBV5-4, the J call TRBJ2-1, with TRBD2 identical over 8 bases. After removal of 0 bases from V and 10 bases from J, the junction contained 0 bases not matched to a gene. This CDR3 comprises 12 residues. Germline V CDR1 and CDR2: SGHNT, YYREEE (reference sequence).

V and J are TRBV19 and TRBJ1-5; tentative D call: TRBD1 (5 bases). V gave up 3 bases and J gave up 4 bases, with 16 bases separating them. CDR3 size: 16 residues. Germline lookup yields CDR1 LNHDA and CDR2 SQIVND (reference sequence). The CDR3 here is CASSILAKGINQPQHF. As DNA, the CDR3 is TGTGCCAGTAGTATTCTTGCTAAGGGGATAAATCAGCCCCAGCATTTT.

This rearrangement joins TRBV11-3 to TRBJ2-2; TRBD2 is a possible D gene (5 bases). Germline lookup yields CDR1 SGHNT and CDR2 YENEEA. The V end lost 1 base, the J end lost 2 bases, and 8 bases lay between the germline ends. The CDR3 loop spans 15 amino acids. The CDR3 region is CASSLGGVNTGELFF. The CDR3 nucleotides read TGTGCCAGCAGCTTAGGGGGAGTAAACACCGGGGAGCTGTTTTTT.

V and J are TRBV28 and TRBJ1-2, with 7 bases that match TRBD1. Per the germline V gene, CDR1 is MDHEN and CDR2 is SYDVKM. V was pared by 1 base and J by 2 bases, with 1 base of the junction left unmatched. The CDR3 has 14 amino acids. In DNA form, the CDR3 reads TGTGCCAGCAGTTTATCGGACAGGAACTATGGCTACACCTTC. This sequence encodes CASSLSDRNYGYTF.

The genes are TRBV19 and TRBJ2-7, with D possibly matching TRBD2 (6 bases). Trimming pared 5 bases from V and 4 bases from J, leaving 18 bases between. Germline V lookup: CDR1 LNHDA, CDR2 SQIVND (reference sequence). This CDR3 comprises 15 residues. The CDR3 DNA reads as TGTGCCAGTAGTCCTGGAGGAGGGGCGCCTTACGAGCAGTACTTC. This gives the protein CASSPGGGAPYEQYF.

The rearrangement joins TRBV5-1 to TRBJ1-4; D may be TRBD1 (5 bases). Germline V gives CDR1 SGHRS, CDR2 YFSETQ. Trimming took off 4 bases at V and 4 bases at J, with 17 bases between the two ends. The CDR3 loop spans 16 amino acids. The CDR3 loop reads CASSPWGTGINEKLFF. DNA of the CDR3: TGCGCCAGCAGCCCCTGGGGCACTGGCATTAATGAAAAACTGTTTTTT.

The chain employs TRBV5-1 and TRBJ2-7, with D perhaps matching TRBD1 (6 bases). V shed 3 bases and J shed 0 bases, with 10 bases lying between them. Germline loops: CDR1 SGHRS, CDR2 YFSETQ. The CDR3 spans 14 residues. The DNA of the CDR3 is TGCGCCAGCAGCTACGGACAGAGCTCCTACGAGCAGTACTTC. Amino acids: CASSYGQSSYEQYF. Drawing the rest from reference TRBV5-1 and TRBJ2-7, the complete variable domain is KAGVTQTPRYLIKTRGQQVTLSCSPISGHRSVSWYQQTPGQGLQFLFEYFSETQRNKGNFPGRFSGRQFSNSRSEMNVSTLELGDSALYLCASSYGQSSYEQYFGPGTRLTVT.

The chain uses TRBV7-6 and TRBJ2-3; D unclear. V was cut by 5 bases and J by 0 bases, with 3 bases left in between. From germline, CDR1 is SGHVS and CDR2 FNYEAQ. The CDR3 runs 12 residues. The CDR3, as DNA: TGTGCCAGCAGCCGTAGCACAGATACGCAGTATTTT. This translates into CASSRSTDTQYF.

The rearrangement links TRBV28 to TRBJ2-3, with D tentatively TRBD1 (5 bases). The V end was cut by 5 bases, the J end by 11 bases, with 14 bases between. CDR1 is MDHEN, CDR2 SYDVKM, per germline. The CDR3 has 12 residues. CDR3 sequence: CASSHERQGQYF. DNA for the CDR3: TGTGCCAGCAGTCACGAGAGGCAGGGGCAGTATTTT.

The rearrangement joins TRBV10-2 to TRBJ1-4, with TRBD1 as a possible D gene (5 bases). This CDR3 has 13 residues. Germline V gene sequence: CDR1 WSHSY, CDR2 SAAADI. V gave up 7 bases and J gave up 8 bases, with 14 bases separating them. CDR3: CASKNGGDEKLFF. The CDR3 DNA follows: TGCGCCAGCAAGAACGGGGGGGACGAAAAACTGTTTTTT.

This clone has just a few counts. The chain employs TRBV27 and TRBJ2-7; 12 bases line up with TRBD2. The CDR3 is 15 residues long. Looked up from germline, CDR1 is MNHEY and CDR2 is SMNVEV (reference sequence). J lost 2 bases, V lost 5 bases, and 4 bases had no gene match. In DNA form, the CDR3 reads TGTGCCAGCAGTCCGGGACTAGCGGGCACCTACGAGCAGTACTTC. Translating it yields CASSPGLAGTYEQYF.

The J gene is TRBJ2-3, the V gene TRBV30; tentatively, D is TRBD2 (6 bases). Germline loops: CDR1 GTSNPN, CDR2 SVGIG (reference sequence). The CDR3 has 12 residues. V was clipped by 8 bases and J by 2 bases, with 11 bases between them. The CDR3, as DNA: TGTGCCCGGGAGCGATACACAGATACGCAGTATTTT. It yields the protein CARERYTDTQYF.

This clone was found once. This chain connects TRBV28 to TRBJ1-1; D is unresolved. The CDR3 extends over 11 amino acids. V dropped 3 bases and J dropped 6 bases, with 5 bases sitting between them. Per the germline V gene, CDR1 is MDHEN and CDR2 is SYDVKM. CDR3: CASSFLSEAFF. DNA for the CDR3: TGTGCCAGCAGTTTTCTGTCTGAAGCTTTCTTT.

CDR3 coding DNA: TGTGCCAGCAGGGGGGCTAGCGGGAGTTACGAGCAGTACTTC. This sequence encodes CASRGASGSYEQYF. The chain carries TRBV28 and TRBJ2-7; TRBD2 agrees at 10 bases. V was pared by 6 bases and J by 4 bases, with 6 bases of the junction left unmatched. This CDR3 contains 14 residues. Germline assignment: CDR1 MDHEN and CDR2 SYDVKM. The full variable domain, completed using reference TRBV28 and TRBJ2-7, is DVKVTQSSRYLVKRTGEKVFLECVQDMDHENMFWYRQDPGLGLRLIYFSYDVKMKEKGDIPEGYSVSREKKERFSLILESASTNQTSMYLCASRGASGSYEQYFGPGTRLTVT.

The V and J genes are TRBV7-9 and TRBJ2-1; 15 bases map to TRBD2. The CDR3 extends over 18 amino acids. Germline trimming cut 5 bases from V and 0 bases from J; bases unmatched to any gene: 5. Germline CDR1 and CDR2: SEHNR and FQNEAQ (reference sequence). The CDR3: CASSRGLAGGSSYNEQFF. The CDR3 DNA sequence: TGTGCCAGCAGCCGGGGACTAGCGGGAGGTAGCTCCTACAATGAGCAGTTCTTC.

This chain joins TRBV6-5 and TRBJ1-3; no firm D call. The CDR3 loop spans 16 amino acids. Germline values: CDR1 MNHEY, CDR2 SVGAGI. Deletions cut 0 bases from V and 0 bases from J, with 9 bases between. Here the CDR3 DNA reads TGTGCCAGCAGTTACTCTCTCGTTCCCTCTGGAAACACCATATATTTT. Its translation: CASSYSLVPSGNTIYF.

V usage is TRBV9 and J usage is TRBJ2-6, with 12 nucleotides matching TRBD2. Germline CDR1 reads SGDLS; CDR2 reads YYNGEE. The V gene end was trimmed by 3 bases and the J gene end by 0 bases; junction bases not matched to a gene: 7. CDR3 length: 19 residues. This CDR3 is CASSAEGLAGYSGANVLTF. The DNA for the CDR3 is TGTGCCAGCAGCGCCGAGGGACTAGCGGGCTACTCTGGGGCCAACGTCCTGACTTTC.

The V call is TRBV4-2, the J call TRBJ2-2, with TRBD1 identical over 7 bases. V trimming: 3 bases; J trimming: 3 bases; junction bases outside the gene matches: 10. Germline V gives CDR1 LGHNA, CDR2 YNFKEQ. This CDR3 has 17 amino acids. DNA for the CDR3: TGTGCCAGCAGCCACCCCGACAGGGCGGTTGACACCGGGGAGCTGTTTTTT. This codes for CASSHPDRAVDTGELFF.

This chain uses TRBV28 with TRBJ1-2; possible D gene TRBD1, 6 bases. The CDR3 has 14 amino acids. The germline V and J ends were trimmed by 7 bases and 4 bases, with 16 bases remaining between them. The germline V gene encodes CDR1 MDHEN and CDR2 SYDVKM. The CDR3 loop is CASILGGRGYGYTF. The CDR3 nucleotides read TGTGCCAGCATTCTCGGGGGGCGCGGCTATGGCTACACCTTC.

The chain recombines TRBV18 with TRBJ2-5; TRBD1 matches at 8 bases. CDR1 KGHSH and CDR2 LQKENI come from the germline V gene. V was pared by 6 bases and J by 3 bases, with 6 bases of the junction left unmatched. The CDR3 loop spans 14 amino acids. The CDR3 region has the DNA TGTGCCAGCTCGCCCCAGGGGGCCAAAGAGACCCAGTACTTC. Its translation: CASSPQGAKETQYF.

V is TRBV7-3 and J is TRBJ2-2; 8 nucleotides align to TRBD2. Germline V gene lookup returns CDR1 SGHTA and CDR2 FQGTGA. This CDR3 spans 15 amino acids. V was pared by 5 bases and J by 7 bases, with 9 bases of the junction left unmatched. CDR3 sequence reads: CASSPRSGVGGELFF. The CDR3 nucleotides read TGTGCCAGCAGCCCTCGTAGCGGGGTGGGCGGGGAGCTGTTTTTT.

In its sample, this clone was seen a few times. The V call is TRBV11-1, the J call TRBJ1-3; TRBD1 aligns across 9 bases. CDR3 size: 17 residues. Per germline, CDR1 SGHAT and CDR2 FQDESV (reference sequence). V was pared by 2 bases and J by 2 bases, with 7 bases of the junction left unmatched. In nucleotides, the CDR3 is TGTGCCAGCAGCTTAACCACAGGGGGCCTAACTGGAAACACCATATATTTT. It specifies CASSLTTGGLTGNTIYF.

The rearrangement links TRBV18 to TRBJ1-2; 7 bases line up with TRBD1. V lost 3 bases and J lost 3; bases outside the gene matches: 7. This CDR3 region has 15 residues. Germline loops: CDR1 KGHSH, CDR2 LQKENI. Here the CDR3 reads CASSPRQGVDYGYTF. The CDR3 coding sequence is TGTGCCAGCTCACCCAGACAGGGCGTAGACTATGGCTACACCTTC.

This rearrangement joins TRBV6-6 to TRBJ1-4; the D gene is possibly TRBD1 (5 bases). This CDR3 spans 14 amino acids. Germline V gene sequence: CDR1 MNHNY, CDR2 SVGAGI (reference sequence). V lost 7 bases, J lost 11 bases, and 20 bases lay in between. DNA for the CDR3: TGTGCCAGCACCCCGGATCTAATGGGGCTGAAACTGTTTTTT. Encoded protein: CASTPDLMGLKLFF.